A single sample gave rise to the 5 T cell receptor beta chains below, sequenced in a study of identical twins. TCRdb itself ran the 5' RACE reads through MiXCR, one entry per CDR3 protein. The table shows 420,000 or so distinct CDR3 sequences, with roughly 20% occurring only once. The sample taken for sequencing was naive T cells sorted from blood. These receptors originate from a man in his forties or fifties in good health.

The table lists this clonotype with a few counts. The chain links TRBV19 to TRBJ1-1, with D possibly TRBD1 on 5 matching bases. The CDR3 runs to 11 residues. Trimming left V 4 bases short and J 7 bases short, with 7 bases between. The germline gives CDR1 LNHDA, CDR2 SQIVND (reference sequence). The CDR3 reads CASSRQLEAFF. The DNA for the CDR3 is TGTGCCAGTAGTAGACAGCTTGAAGCTTTCTTT.

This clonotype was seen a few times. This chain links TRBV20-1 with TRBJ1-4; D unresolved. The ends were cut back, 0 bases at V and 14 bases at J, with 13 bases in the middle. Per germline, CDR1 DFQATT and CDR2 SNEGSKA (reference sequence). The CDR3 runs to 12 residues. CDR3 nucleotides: TGCAGTGCTAGAGACGACGTCGGAGGGCTGTTTTTT. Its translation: CSARDDVGGLFF.

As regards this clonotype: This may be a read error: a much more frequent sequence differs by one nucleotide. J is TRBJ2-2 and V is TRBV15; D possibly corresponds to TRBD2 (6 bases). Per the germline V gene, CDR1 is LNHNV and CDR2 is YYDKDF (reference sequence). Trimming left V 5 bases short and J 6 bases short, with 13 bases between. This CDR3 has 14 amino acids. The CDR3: CATSRAGTPGELFF. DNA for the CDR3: TGTGCCACCAGCCGTGCCGGGACTCCCGGGGAGCTGTTTTTT.

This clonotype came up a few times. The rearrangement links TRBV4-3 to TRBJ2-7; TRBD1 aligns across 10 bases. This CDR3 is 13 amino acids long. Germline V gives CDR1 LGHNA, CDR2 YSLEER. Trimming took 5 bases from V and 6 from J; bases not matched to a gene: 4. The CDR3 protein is CASSTDRGLEQYF. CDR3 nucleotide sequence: TGCGCCAGCAGCACCGACAGGGGGCTCGAGCAGTACTTC.

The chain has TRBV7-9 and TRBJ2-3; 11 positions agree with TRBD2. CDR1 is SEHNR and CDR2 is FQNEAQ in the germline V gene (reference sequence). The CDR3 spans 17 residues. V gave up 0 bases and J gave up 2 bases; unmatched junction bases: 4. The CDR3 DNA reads TGTGCCAGCAGCTTAGCGCAACTAGCGGGGGTCACAGATACGCAGTATTTT. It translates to CASSLAQLAGVTDTQYF.